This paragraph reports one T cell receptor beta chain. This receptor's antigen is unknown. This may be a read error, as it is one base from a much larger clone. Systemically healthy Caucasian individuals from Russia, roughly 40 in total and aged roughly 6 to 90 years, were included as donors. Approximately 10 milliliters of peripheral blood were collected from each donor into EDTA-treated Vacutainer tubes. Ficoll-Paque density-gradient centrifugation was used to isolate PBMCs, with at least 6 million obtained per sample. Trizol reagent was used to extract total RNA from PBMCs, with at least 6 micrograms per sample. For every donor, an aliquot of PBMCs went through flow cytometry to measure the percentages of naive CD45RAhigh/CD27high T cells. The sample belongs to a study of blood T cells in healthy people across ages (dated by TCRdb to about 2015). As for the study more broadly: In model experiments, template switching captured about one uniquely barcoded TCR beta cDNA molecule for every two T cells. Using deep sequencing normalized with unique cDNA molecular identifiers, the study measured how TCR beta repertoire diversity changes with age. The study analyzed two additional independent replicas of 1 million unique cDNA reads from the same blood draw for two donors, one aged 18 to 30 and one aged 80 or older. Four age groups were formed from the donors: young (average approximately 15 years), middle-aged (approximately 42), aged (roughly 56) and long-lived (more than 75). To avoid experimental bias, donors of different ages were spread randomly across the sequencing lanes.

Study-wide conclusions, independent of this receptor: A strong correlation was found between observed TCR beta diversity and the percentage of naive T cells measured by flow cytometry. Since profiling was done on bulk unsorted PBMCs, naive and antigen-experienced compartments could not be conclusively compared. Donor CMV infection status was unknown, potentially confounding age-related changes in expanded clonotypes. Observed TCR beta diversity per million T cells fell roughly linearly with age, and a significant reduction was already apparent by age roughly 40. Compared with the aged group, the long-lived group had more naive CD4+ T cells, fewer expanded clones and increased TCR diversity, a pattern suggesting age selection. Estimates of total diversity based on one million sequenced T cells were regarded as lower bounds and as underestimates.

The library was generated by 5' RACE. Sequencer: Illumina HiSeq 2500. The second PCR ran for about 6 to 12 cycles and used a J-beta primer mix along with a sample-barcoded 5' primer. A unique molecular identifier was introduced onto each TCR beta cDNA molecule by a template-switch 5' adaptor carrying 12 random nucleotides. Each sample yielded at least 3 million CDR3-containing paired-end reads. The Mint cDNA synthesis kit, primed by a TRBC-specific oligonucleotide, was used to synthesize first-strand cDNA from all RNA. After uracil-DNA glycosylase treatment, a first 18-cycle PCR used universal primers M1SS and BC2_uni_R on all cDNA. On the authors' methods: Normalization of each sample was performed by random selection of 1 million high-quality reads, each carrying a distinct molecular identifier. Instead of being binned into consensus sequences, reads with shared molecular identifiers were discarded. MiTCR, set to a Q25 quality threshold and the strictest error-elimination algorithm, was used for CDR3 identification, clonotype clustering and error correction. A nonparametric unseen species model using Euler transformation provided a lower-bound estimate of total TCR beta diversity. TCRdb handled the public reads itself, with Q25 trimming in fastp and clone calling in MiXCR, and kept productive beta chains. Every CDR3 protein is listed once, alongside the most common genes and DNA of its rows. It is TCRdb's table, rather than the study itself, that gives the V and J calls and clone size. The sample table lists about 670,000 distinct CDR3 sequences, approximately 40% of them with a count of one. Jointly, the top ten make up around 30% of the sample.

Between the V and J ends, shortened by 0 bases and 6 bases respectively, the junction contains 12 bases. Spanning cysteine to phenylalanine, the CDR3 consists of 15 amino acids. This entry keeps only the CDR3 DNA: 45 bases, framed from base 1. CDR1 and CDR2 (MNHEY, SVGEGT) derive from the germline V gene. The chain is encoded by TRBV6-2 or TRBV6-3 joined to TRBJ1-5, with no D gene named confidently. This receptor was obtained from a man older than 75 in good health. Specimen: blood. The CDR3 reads CASSYSNSGTQPQHF. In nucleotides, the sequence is TGTGCCAGCAGTTACTCGAACAGTGGAACTCAGCCCCAGCATTTT.